The rows below give T cell receptor beta chains drawn from one sample of a study of siplizumab effects on memory and regulatory T cells. TCRdb's copy holds only in-frame clones and misses some; the assay was immunoSEQ multiplex PCR. The table includes 70,000 to 90,000 clones, about nine tenths detected once. The sequencing sample was made of CD4+ T cells sorted from blood. Receptors were obtained from a human donor in good health. CDR3s include the opening cysteine and the closing phenylalanine or tryptophan. The D gene is left open where the match is weak. Some rows have no size entry. The others give once, few or many, or a class for an expanded clone.

v_call	d_call	clone_size	j_call	cdr3_nt	cdr3_aa
TRBV5-1	NA	NA	TRBJ2-5	TGCGCCAGCAGCTTGGGGTCGGTACAAGAGACCCAGTACTTC	CASSLGSVQETQYF
TRBV5-5	NA	NA	TRBJ1-3	TGTGCCAGCATCCAGGGTACTGGAAACACCATATATTTT	CASIQGTGNTIYF
TRBV5-4	NA	NA	TRBJ1-1	TGTGCCAGCGGTTCGCAGGGCACTGAAGCTTTCTTT	CASGSQGTEAFF
TRBV19	TRBD1	NA	TRBJ2-1	TGTGCCAGTAGTCCAGGGGACAGGGTATCCTACAATGAGCAGTTCTTC	CASSPGDRVSYNEQFF
TRBV10-1	TRBD2	NA	TRBJ2-2	TGCGCCAGCAGCGGAACTAGCGGGAGAGGGACCGGGGAGCTGTTTTTT	CASSGTSGRGTGELFF
TRBV30	NA	NA	TRBJ2-5	TGTGCCTGGAGTGCGGGATTCTTAACGTTCGAGACCCAGTACTTC	CAWSAGFLTFETQYF
TRBV9	NA	NA	TRBJ2-2	TGTGCCAGCAGCGCGTGGGAGGAAACGAACACCGGGGAGCTGTTTTTT	CASSAWEETNTGELFF
TRBV7-3	NA	NA	TRBJ1-2	TGTGCCAGCAGCCCCGATGCCAGGGAGAATTATGGCTACACCTTC	CASSPDARENYGYTF
TRBV4-1	TRBD1	NA	TRBJ2-4	TGCGCCAGCAGCCAAGAAGGGGGTGGGACAGGGCAAAACATTCAGTACTTC	CASSQEGGGTGQNIQYF
TRBV7-2	TRBD2	NA	TRBJ2-5	TGTGCCAGCAGCTTAGAGTCCCGGACTAGCACGGAGACCCAGTACTTC	CASSLESRTSTETQYF
TRBV5-5	TRBD2	once	TRBJ2-3	TGTGCCAGTATACGGACTAGCGGATCTAGCACAGATACGCAGTATTTT	CASIRTSGSSTDTQYF
TRBV15	NA	NA	TRBJ2-4	TGTGCCACCAGCAGACCACCGGGAAGTCAAAACATTCAGTACTTC	CATSRPPGSQNIQYF
TRBV5-1	NA	NA	TRBJ2-1	TGCGCCAGCAGCTTGACGTCTAGCGCCGGTCGGGAGCAGTTCTTC	CASSLTSSAGREQFF
TRBV5-6	TRBD2	NA	TRBJ2-3	TGTGCCAGCAGCTTCTTAGCGGGAGCGGGCTCAGATACGCAGTATTTT	CASSFLAGAGSDTQYF
TRBV2	NA	NA	TRBJ1-1	TGTGCCAGCACGGGCAGCCCAAGTAGGACTGAAGCTTTCTTT	CASTGSPSRTEAFF
TRBV5-4	TRBD2	NA	TRBJ2-2	TGTGCCAGCAGCTTGGGTACCAGCGGGAGGATCGGGGAGCTGTTTTTT	CASSLGTSGRIGELFF
TRBV10-3	TRBD1	NA	TRBJ2-1	TGTGCCACGGACAAGGGGGCGATATACAATGAGCAGTTCTTC	CATDKGAIYNEQFF
TRBV6-5	NA	NA	TRBJ1-6	TGTGCCAGCAGAGGTCCGGGAAATAATTCACCCCTCCACTTT	CASRGPGNNSPLHF
TRBV10-1	NA	NA	TRBJ2-1	TGCGCCAGCAGTGAAGTCGGAAGGTTTCATGAGCAGTTCTTC	CASSEVGRFHEQFF
TRBV7-2	TRBD2	NA	TRBJ2-1	TGTGCCAGCAGCTTAGGACTAGCGCGAGACAATGAGCAGTTCTTC	CASSLGLARDNEQFF
TRBV29-1	NA	NA	TRBJ2-1	TGCAGCGTTAATGAAGGGACACCCTACAATGAGCAGTTCTTC	CSVNEGTPYNEQFF
TRBV19	NA	NA	TRBJ2-2	TGTGCCAGTAGTAACAATCCCACCGGGGAGCTGTTTTTT	CASSNNPTGELFF
TRBV6-5	TRBD1	NA	TRBJ1-5	TGTGCCAGCAGCACCGACGGAGGGGGCAGACAGCCCCAGCATTTT	CASSTDGGGRQPQHF
TRBV4-2	NA	NA	TRBJ2-5	TGTGCCAGCAGCCAAGGCTCCAGCGGAGTTTACCAAGAGACCCAGTACTTC	CASSQGSSGVYQETQYF
TRBV9	NA	once	TRBJ2-1	TGTGCCAGCAGCGCGACCGAACCTGGACTAGAGCAGTTCTTC	CASSATEPGLEQFF
TRBV15	NA	NA	TRBJ2-3	TGTGCCACCAGCAGAGATAAGGGCTCGTGGGGTACGCAGTATTTT	CATSRDKGSWGTQYF
TRBV6-6	NA	once	TRBJ1-5	TGTGCCAGCAGTTACTCGACAGTCAATCAGCCCCAGCATTTT	CASSYSTVNQPQHF